One and the same sample provided the 28 T cell receptor beta chains below, sequenced in a study of T-cell memory formation after mild COVID-19. TCRdb re-analysed the 5' RACE reads in MiXCR, keeping a single row per CDR3 protein. The table shows some 64,000 distinct CDR3 sequences, with about 10% occurring only once. Sequenced material: PBMCs or a T cell subset sorted from them (not recorded which). The receptors come from a man aged 18 to 30 who had mild COVID-19 (a few samples of this study predate the infection). Cell type and time point are not known.

J is TRBJ1-6 and V is TRBV3-1; 7 bases are shared with TRBD1. Germline lookup yields CDR1 LGHDT and CDR2 YNNKEL (reference sequence). The CDR3 runs 15 residues. V was clipped by 3 bases and J by 12 bases; unmatched bases: 11. This CDR3 is CASSHWDRNLQPLHF. CDR3 nucleotides: TGTGCCAGCAGCCACTGGGACAGAAACTTGCAACCCCTCCACTTT.

The chain has TRBV4-1 and TRBJ1-2; no clear D. The germline V and J ends were trimmed by 3 bases and 8 bases, with 10 bases remaining between them. The CDR3 consists of 12 residues. Per germline, CDR1 MGHRA and CDR2 YSYEKL. The CDR3 coding sequence is TGCGCCAGCAGCCACGTATTGGGGGGCTACACCTTC. This encodes CASSHVLGGYTF.

The chain combines TRBV11-2 with TRBJ2-7; either TRBD1 or TRBD2 may supply D (5 bases each). Trimming took 6 bases from V and 4 from J, leaving 19 bases between them. Germline lookup yields CDR1 SGHAT and CDR2 FQNNGV. The CDR3 has 15 residues. In DNA form, the CDR3 reads TGTGCCAGCAGGCAACCGGGGCTGGGGATGTACGAGCAGTACTTC. Translating it yields CASRQPGLGMYEQYF.

V is TRBV4-2 and J is TRBJ1-2, with a tentative D call TRBD1 (5 bases). The CDR3 runs 15 residues. Per the germline V gene, CDR1 is LGHNA and CDR2 is YNFKEQ. V was pared by 0 bases and J by 4 bases, with 12 bases between. The CDR3 loop reads CASSQDRTRSYGYTF. For the CDR3, the DNA is TGTGCCAGCAGCCAAGATCGGACAAGATCCTATGGCTACACCTTC.

This chain connects TRBV6-5 to TRBJ1-1, with 10 bases that match TRBD1. This CDR3 has 13 residues. Germline-derived CDR1 and CDR2 are MNHEY and SVGAGI. J was trimmed by 10 bases and V by 6 bases; bases with no gene match: 8. The CDR3 DNA follows: TGTGCCAGCAGCCTGGACAGGGGGTCTGGAGCTTTCTTT. Protein sequence: CASSLDRGSGAFF.

This chain links TRBV10-2 with TRBJ2-7, with 13 nucleotides matching TRBD2. V shed 6 bases, J shed 11 bases, and the junction held 13 bases outside the gene matches. The CDR3 contains 15 residues. Germline V gives CDR1 WSHSY, CDR2 SAAADI. The CDR3 sequence: CASRSGTSGVPGKYF. CDR3 nucleotides: TGCGCCAGCAGATCCGGGACTAGCGGGGTCCCCGGGAAGTACTTC.

The rearrangement uses TRBV18 and TRBJ2-1; TRBD2 matches 10 bases. CDR1 and CDR2 (germline): KGHSH, LQKENI. The CDR3 has 14 amino acids. V shed 3 bases and J 10 bases; nucleotides not matched to a gene: 6. CDR3 protein: CASSPPSGGNEQFF. Here the CDR3 DNA reads TGTGCCAGCTCACCTCCTAGCGGGGGTAACGAGCAGTTCTTC.

The chain uses TRBV19 and TRBJ2-2, with D perhaps TRBD2 (5 bases). The CDR3 has 14 amino acids. V lost 2 bases and J lost 5, with 9 bases in between. Germline CDR1 LNHDA, CDR2 SQIVND (reference sequence). CDR3 in DNA: TGTGCCAGTAGTATACAATCGGGGACCGGGGAGCTGTTTTTT. Translating gives CASSIQSGTGELFF.

This clonotype was observed at least ten times. This chain connects TRBV5-1 to TRBJ2-2; the D gene is possibly TRBD2 (5 bases). The germline CDR1 and CDR2 sequences are SGHRS and YFSETQ. The CDR3 is 13 amino acids. Deletions cut 6 bases from V and 7 bases from J, with 13 bases between. This chain's CDR3 is CASTISEGGELFF. CDR3 DNA: TGCGCCAGCACGATTTCTGAGGGCGGGGAGCTGTTTTTT.

The chain joins TRBV20-1 to TRBJ2-1; TRBD2 matches 8 bases. J was trimmed by 6 bases and V by 3 bases; bases with no gene match: 1. CDR3 size: 12 residues. Germline-derived CDR1 and CDR2 are DFQATT and SNEGSKA (reference sequence). This chain's CDR3 is CSASGGANEQFF. The DNA for the CDR3 is TGCAGTGCTAGCGGGGGGGCCAATGAGCAGTTCTTC.

This clonotype was counted only a few times. The J gene is TRBJ2-3, the V gene TRBV6-2 or TRBV6-3; perhaps TRBD2 as D (5 bases). In germline, CDR1 is MNHEY, CDR2 SVGEGT. CDR3 length: 12 amino acids. The ends were cut back, 5 bases at V and 4 bases at J, with 7 bases in the middle. The chain's CDR3 is CASSDYPDTQYF. In DNA, the CDR3 is TGTGCCAGCAGTGACTACCCAGATACGCAGTATTTT.

The rearrangement uses TRBV5-1 and TRBJ1-2; no clear D gene. The V gene's germline CDR1 is SGHRS and CDR2 YFSETQ. The CDR3 covers 14 residues. V shed 1 base and J shed 0 bases, with 7 bases lying between them. The CDR3 nucleotides are TGCGCCAGCAGCTTGTCTGTGCCTAACTATGGCTACACCTTC. It translates to CASSLSVPNYGYTF. The entire variable domain, with the rest obtained from reference TRBV5-1 and TRBJ1-2, is as follows: KAGVTQTPRYLIKTRGQQVTLSCSPISGHRSVSWYQQTPGQGLQFLFEYFSETQRNKGNFPGRFSGRQFSNSRSEMNVSTLELGDSALYLCASSLSVPNYGYTFGSGTRLTVV.

This clonotype has a handful of counts. The gene calls are TRBV7-6 and TRBJ2-5, with 11 bases lining up with TRBD2. The CDR3 totals 14 residues. V lost 7 bases to trimming and J lost 5 bases; unmatched junction nucleotides: 6. The germline V gene encodes CDR1 SGHVS and CDR2 FNYEAQ. CDR3 bases: TGTGCCAGCACTGTAGCGGGGGGGCCCGAGACCCAGTACTTC. This sequence encodes CASTVAGGPETQYF. The full variable domain, in which reference TRBV7-6 and TRBJ2-5 provide the parts outside the CDR3, is GAGVSQSPRYKVTKRGQDVALRCDPISGHVSLYWYRQALGQGPEFLTYFNYEAQQDKSGLPNDRFSAERPEGSISTLTIQRTEQRDSAMYRCASTVAGGPETQYFGPGTRLLVL.

This clonotype was seen a handful of times. J is TRBJ2-2 and V is TRBV5-1, with D possibly called TRBD1 or TRBD2 (5 bases each). V was clipped by 0 bases and J by 6 bases, with 12 bases between them. Germline CDR1 reads SGHRS; CDR2 reads YFSETQ. The CDR3 length is 15 residues. CDR3 sequence (DNA): TGCGCCAGCAGCTTGGGATCGGGGCCGGCCGGGGAGCTGTTTTTT. Its translation is CASSLGSGPAGELFF.

This CDR3 is CASSSASGESYNEQFF. In nucleotides, the CDR3 is TGTGCCAGCAGCAGTGCTAGCGGGGAATCCTACAATGAGCAGTTCTTC. The chain links TRBV6-5 to TRBJ2-1, with 9 positions matching TRBD2. V shed 6 bases, J shed 1 base, and the junction held 7 bases outside the gene matches. The germline CDR1 and CDR2 sequences are MNHEY and SVGAGI. The CDR3 extends over 16 amino acids.

This clonotype was detected only a few times. The chain uses TRBV6-5 and TRBJ2-5, with TRBD2 identical over 11 bases. The germline CDR1 and CDR2 sequences are MNHEY and SVGAGI. V shed 5 bases, J shed 2 bases, and the junction held 1 base outside the gene matches. CDR3 length: 14 amino acids. CDR3 sequence reads: CASSVAGGQETQYF. The CDR3 bases are TGTGCCAGCAGTGTAGCGGGGGGGCAAGAGACCCAGTACTTC.

V usage is TRBV5-6 and J usage is TRBJ2-3; no clear D gene. Germline CDR1 is SGHDT and CDR2 is YYEEEE. This CDR3 spans 14 amino acids. The V and J ends lost 1 base and 0 bases respectively, with 6 bases between them. The DNA of the CDR3 is TGTGCCAGCAGCTTGACCCTGAGCACAGATACGCAGTATTTT. Protein product: CASSLTLSTDTQYF.

This chain uses TRBV20-1 with TRBJ2-3, with TRBD2 as a possible D gene (7 bases). Germline-derived CDR1 and CDR2 are DFQATT and SNEGSKA (reference sequence). The ends were cut back, 1 base at V and 2 bases at J, with 10 bases in the middle. The CDR3 is 14 residues long. CDR3 sequence: CSARVGGDTDTQYF. CDR3 DNA sequence: TGCAGTGCTAGAGTAGGGGGGGACACAGATACGCAGTATTTT.

J is TRBJ2-3 and V is TRBV24-1; D remains ambiguous. The germline CDR1 and CDR2 sequences are KGHDR and SFDVKD. V shed 4 bases and J shed 3 bases, with 4 bases lying between them. This CDR3 is 12 amino acids long. DNA of the CDR3: TGTGCCACCAGTGACAGAACAGATACGCAGTATTTT. Its translation is CATSDRTDTQYF.

This clonotype occurred a few times. V usage is TRBV21-1 and J usage is TRBJ2-5; the DNA was not compared with TRBD2, the D call given in the table. TRBV21-1 is listed as a pseudogene. This CDR3 region has 12 residues. The CDR3 DNA reads as TGTGCCAGCCGGGGGGCCTTGGAGACCCAGTACTTC. It codes for CASRGALETQYF.

This clonotype appeared many times. The chain employs TRBV23-1 and TRBJ2-1; perhaps D is TRBD1 or TRBD2 (5 bases each). TRBV23-1 is classed as an ORF, of uncertain function. V shed 6 bases and J shed 0 bases, with 15 bases lying between them. The CDR3 has 16 amino acids. CDR3 DNA sequence: TGCGCCAGCAGGCCCCCGGCAGGGAGCTCCTACAATGAGCAGTTCTTC. It specifies CASRPPAGSSYNEQFF.

The V call is TRBV7-2, the J call TRBJ1-1, with TRBD1 as a possible D gene (5 bases). The CDR3 contains 14 residues. V was clipped by 5 bases and J by 3 bases, with 13 bases between them. Germline CDR1 reads SGHTA; CDR2 reads FQGNSA. The CDR3 reads CASSPRSRDTEAFF. CDR3 nucleotides: TGTGCCAGCAGCCCTCGGTCCAGGGACACTGAAGCTTTCTTT. Based on the CDR3 plus reference TRBV7-2 and TRBJ1-1, the full variable domain is GAGVSQSPSNKVTEKGKDVELRCDPISGHTALYWYRQSLGQGLEFLIYFQGNSAPDKSGLPSDRFSAERTGGSVSTLTIQRTQQEDSAVYLCASSPRSRDTEAFFGQGTRLTVV.

This clonotype was recorded many times. V is TRBV5-1 and J is TRBJ2-7, with TRBD2 identical over 12 bases. There are 14 residues in the CDR3. CDR1 is SGHRS and CDR2 is YFSETQ in the germline V gene. V trimming: 3 bases; J trimming: 5 bases; junction bases outside the gene matches: 3. In DNA, the CDR3 is TGCGCCAGCAGCTCTAGCGGGGGGGCCCACGAGCAGTACGTC. This encodes CASSSSGGAHEQYV.

This clonotype was picked up a small number of times. J is TRBJ2-5 and V is TRBV4-3; D might be TRBD1 (6 bases). Deletions cut 4 bases from V and 5 bases from J, with 11 bases between. Per the germline V gene, CDR1 is LGHNA and CDR2 is YSLEER. CDR3 length equals 13 residues. The chain's CDR3 is CASSRQVGETQYF. DNA for the CDR3: TGCGCCAGCAGCCGACAGGTTGGGGAGACCCAGTACTTC.

The rearrangement links TRBV7-2 to TRBJ1-3; D perhaps matches TRBD1 (5 bases). V lost 5 bases and J lost 0, with 14 bases in between. The CDR3 length is 16 residues. Germline V gives CDR1 SGHTA, CDR2 FQGNSA. CDR3 amino acids: CASSLVGHLSGNTIYF. CDR3 nucleotides: TGTGCCAGCAGCCTAGTCGGACATCTCTCTGGAAACACCATATATTTT.

The rearrangement joins TRBV5-1 to TRBJ2-1; TRBD1 aligns across 8 bases. The germline gives CDR1 SGHRS, CDR2 YFSETQ. The V segment lost 3 bases and the J segment 4 bases; nucleotides outside the gene matches: 6. This CDR3 spans 15 amino acids. CDR3 sequence (DNA): TGCGCCAGCAGCTCTCCAGGGGGCTATTACAATGAGCAGTTCTTC. It codes for CASSSPGGYYNEQFF. The full variable domain, completed using reference TRBV5-1 and TRBJ2-1, is KAGVTQTPRYLIKTRGQQVTLSCSPISGHRSVSWYQQTPGQGLQFLFEYFSETQRNKGNFPGRFSGRQFSNSRSEMNVSTLELGDSALYLCASSSPGGYYNEQFFGPGTRLTVL.

This clonotype appeared a few times. V usage is TRBV7-9 and J usage is TRBJ2-5, with TRBD2 matching over 7 bases. Trimming removed 5 bases from V and 4 bases from J; junction bases left unmatched: 10. The CDR3 loop spans 15 amino acids. Germline CDR1 SEHNR, CDR2 FQNEAQ (reference sequence). CDR3 sequence (DNA): TGTGCCAGCAGCATTGGCGGCGGGGGAGGAGAGACCCAGTACTTC. It encodes CASSIGGGGGETQYF.

This chain connects TRBV7-3 to TRBJ2-2; D is unclear. V was shortened by 2 bases and J by 0 bases, with 7 bases between the two germline ends. Germline V gene data show CDR1 as SGHTA and CDR2 as FQGTGA. CDR3 length: 15 residues. The CDR3 loop reads CASSLRGANTGELFF. The CDR3 DNA follows: TGTGCCAGCAGCTTACGTGGGGCGAACACCGGGGAGCTGTTTTTT.